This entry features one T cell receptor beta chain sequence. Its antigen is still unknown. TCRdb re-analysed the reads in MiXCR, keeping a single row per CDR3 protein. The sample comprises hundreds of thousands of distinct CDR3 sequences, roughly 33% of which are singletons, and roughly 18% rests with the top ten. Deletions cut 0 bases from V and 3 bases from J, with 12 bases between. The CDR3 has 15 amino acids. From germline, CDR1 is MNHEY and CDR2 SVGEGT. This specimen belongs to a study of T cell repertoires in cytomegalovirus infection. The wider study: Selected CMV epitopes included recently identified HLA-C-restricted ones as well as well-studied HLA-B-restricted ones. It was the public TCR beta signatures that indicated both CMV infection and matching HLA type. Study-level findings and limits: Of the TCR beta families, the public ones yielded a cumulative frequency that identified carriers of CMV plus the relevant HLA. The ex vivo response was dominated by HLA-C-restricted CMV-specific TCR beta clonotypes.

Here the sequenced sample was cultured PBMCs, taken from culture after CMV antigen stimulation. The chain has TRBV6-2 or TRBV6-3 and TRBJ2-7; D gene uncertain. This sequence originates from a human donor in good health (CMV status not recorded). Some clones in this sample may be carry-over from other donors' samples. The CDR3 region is CASSYSVGDVYEQYF. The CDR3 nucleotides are TGTGCCAGCAGTTACTCCGTAGGAGACGTCTACGAGCAGTACTTC.